This T cell receptor beta chain came from a study of breast tumors, draining lymph nodes, adjacent tissues. Study-wide findings and caveats: Tumors had less TCR diversity than lymph nodes, more than nontumor tissue. Luminal-like breast cancer showed significantly higher tumor–nontumor repertoire similarity than basal-like.

TCRdb analysed the multiplex PCR reads with MiXCR anew, one entry per CDR3 protein. This sample has 130,000 or so distinct CDR3 sequences, with 20% to 25% found just once. The V gene's germline CDR1 is KGHSH and CDR2 LQKENI. The CDR3 loop spans 15 amino acids. V lost 6 bases, J lost 6 bases, and 21 bases lay in between. Breast cancer patients provided tissue from their axillary draining lymph nodes. This clonotype has a handful of counts. Antigen specificity is unknown. This sequence originates from a female donor with breast cancer. Some clones in this sample may be carry-over from other donors' samples. V and J are TRBV18 and TRBJ2-7; the D gene could be TRBD1 or TRBD2 (6 bases each). Sequencing was performed on axillary lymph node tissue. The CDR3 is CASSQHGGGRTEQYF. CDR3 nucleotides: TGTGCCAGCTCTCAACACGGAGGGGGGAGAACCGAGCAGTACTTC.